This TCR beta chain was identified in a study of cytomegalovirus exposure and HLA in healthy donors (dated by TCRdb to the late 2010s). General notes on the study: In an earlier analysis of fewer than 750 of the donors, less than 350 Gb of sequence data and 100 million or so unique TCR beta sequences from about 179 million T cells were reported. The later analysis used no new phenotypic data to find candidate immune exposures, relying instead on TCR beta sequences and their occurrence across donors. On average, roughly 250,000 unique TCR beta nucleotide sequences were sequenced per donor among roughly 430 genotyped donors of the cohort, with roughly 19% of those sequences being non-productive. An early release covering approximately 600 HLA-typed donors comprised about 300 gigabases of sequencing data and 85 million to 100 million unique TCR sequences. A separate validation cohort of over a hundred different subjects was used in addition to the roughly 700-subject first cohort. Typing coverage differed by locus: A, B, C, DRB1 and DQB1 were typed in about 620-640 donors, DQA1 in 500 to 550, DPA1 in around 580, and DPB1 in around 440. The study aimed to test whether cataloging public T cell receptors could reveal signatures of past pathogen exposure. To predict cytomegalovirus infection status, the study brought together high-throughput TCR immunosequencing, statistical association of individual TCRs with disease status, and machine learning. Of the approximately 400 genotyped donors, less than 90% were placed in the genetic ancestry cluster associated with self-reported Caucasian donors. HLA typing covered class I and class II loci at four-digit resolution. Donor age, sex, ethnicity and CMV serostatus were collected together with the repertoire data. A later genetic analysis took genome-wide SNP genotypes for about three fifths of the 666 donors and used that subset as a discovery cohort. To decide whether each TCR beta V gene segment behaved as functional or pseudogenic, an earlier analysis of 587 of the donors relied on high-throughput TCR beta sequencing. A later analysis re-analyzed previously published TCR beta repertoires from roughly 690 donors and added high-resolution HLA genotyping to study TCR occurrence patterns. A handful of DR-DQ haplotypes were handled as single units for association and clustering because linkage in the cohort was strong. Using immunosequencing, the study profiled T cell repertoires from 666 subjects and related those repertoires to cytomegalovirus serostatus. Every discovery cohort repertoire had been produced on one sequencing platform. Overall study results and their limits: The study listed approximately 150 TCR beta chains as associated with cytomegalovirus. Some IMGT-functional V segments, including TRBV6-2 and TRBV6-3, could not be told apart with the 87-base-pair reads, so those segments were excluded. Across donors, most TCR sequences were observed very rarely, whereas some public TCRs were present in many individuals. Assigning TCR associations to individual alleles was difficult when HLA alleles, especially DR and DQ, strongly co-occurred. This cohort had only TCR beta chains sequenced, and the lack of alpha or paired-chain data limited which features could be detected. In a later analysis, the rate of TCR association differed among HLA loci, with DRB1 alleles having the most associated TCRs and HLA-C alleles having the fewest. Because counts were too low, some 16 rarely observed V segments, including chromosome 9 orphons, were excluded from the earlier analysis of around 590 of the donors. A further reported finding was that TCR beta sequences accurately predicted the HLA-A and HLA-B alleles for most subjects in the first cohort. V-gene and J-gene trimming of TCR beta chains was associated with a missense DCLRE1C variant in a later genetic analysis, and the association was replicated in an independent cohort. A group of highly shared sequence variants was considered likely to be a technical artifact of the sequencing pipeline. It was suggested by the authors that the approach could potentially be generalized to other disease states and immunological phenotypes. Because some donors lacked HLA typing at each locus, the association tests relied only on the typed subset. A later analysis found that most CMV-associated TCR beta chains appeared HLA-restricted, with HLA associations seemingly driven largely by CMV exposure. In a later genetic analysis, fewer N-insertions in productive TCRs were reported among donors in an Asian-associated ancestry cluster than the 666-donor mean. Cytomegalovirus status was reported to be diagnosed by the classifier with high specificity and sensitivity in both the original and validation cohorts. Several of the top co-occurrence clusters appeared to be linked to parvovirus B19, influenza, CMV and Epstein-Barr virus, according to a later analysis. A few of the identified cytomegalovirus-associated TCR beta chains were confirmed in vitro to be specific for cytomegalovirus antigens. Compared with equally common non-associated chains, HLA-associated TCR beta chains in a later analysis were more clonally expanded and had lower generation probabilities. The presence/absence analyses assumed that sequencing depth was roughly uniform across donors, and that assumption may not be true. Correlated functional status among segregating V segments might reflect linkage disequilibrium, but an unknown experimental factor could not be ruled out. A later analysis associated about 16,000 TCR beta sequences with specific HLA alleles at a false discovery rate of 0.05. Immune exposure information for the cohort was limited to CMV serostatus. In an earlier analysis of 587 of the donors, most TCR beta V segments were observed in productive rearrangements about 90% or about 30% of the time, broadly matching IMGT annotations.

CDR1 MGHRA and CDR2 YSYEKL are derived from the germline V gene. The germline V and J ends show losses of 6 bases and 0 bases respectively, and no gene match explains 11 bases of the junction. CDR3 length: 17 amino acids, cysteine to phenylalanine. Solely the CDR3 DNA is kept, with 51 bases framed from the first base. Library creation used the immunoSEQ multiplex PCR assay. For the multiplex PCR, a mixture combining 60 forward primers for TCR Vbeta segments and 13 reverse primers for TCR Jbeta segments was used. A multiplex PCR assay on genomic DNA amplified the CDR3 region of rearranged TCR beta genes. The Illumina HiSeq System was used to sequence the amplified TCR beta libraries as 87-base-pair reads. The authors' analysis ran thus. A later analysis tallied 70 million to 100 million unique TCR beta chains across the roughly 610 repertoires, and about 10 million of those chains were shared by two or more donors. Raw reads were error-corrected and collapsed into unique sequences by a nearest-neighbor algorithm in which closely related sequences were merged to remove PCR and sequencing errors. CDR3 sequences were aligned to IMGT reference sequences to assign V, D and J gene segments. For a sequence to be retained, a match of at least six nucleotides to both a V gene segment and a J gene segment was required. A rearrangement was called productive if the CDR3 had no stop codons and remained in frame with V and J, and every other rearrangement was called non-productive. CDR3 was defined according to IMGT convention as the region running from the second conserved V-encoded cysteine to the conserved J-encoded phenylalanine. Sequences without an unambiguous match to a single V gene segment were excluded from the earlier analysis of several hundred of the donors. In an earlier analysis of several hundred of the donors, a V segment was called functional when productive rearrangements were above 56.7%, and segregating when the standard deviation between donors exceeded 5%. A statistical classification framework was built to diagnose cytomegalovirus status from the catalog of TCR beta chain sequences. In a later analysis, TCR nucleotide sequences were compared against IMGT/GENE-DB human TR gene sequences so that V and J genes could be assigned. Using the TCRdist pipeline, a later analysis assigned CDR3 sequences along with most-parsimonious VDJ recombination scenarios. In a later analysis, every TCR beta chain was defined by the combination of its CDR3 amino acid sequence and its V-gene family, and reads without a unique V-gene family were dropped. A later analysis removed 592 highly shared, low-generation-probability nucleotide sequences to deal with suspected cross-contamination and a sequencing artifact. A later analysis calculated a clonal expansion index for each public chain from normalized within-repertoire ranks of inferred template counts. A later analysis computed generation probabilities with a VDJ recombination model fitted to out-of-frame rearrangements, and checked the results against IGoR. In a later analysis, hypergeometric tests were used to score TCR-TCR, TCR-HLA and TCR-CMV co-occurrence, with a repertoire-size bias correction applied to TCR pairs. In a later analysis, false discovery rates were estimated by permuting HLA or CMV assignments 20 times. In a later analysis, co-occurring TCRs were grouped using DBSCAN, with TCRdist sequence similarity added in when clustering inside HLA-allele-positive subsets. Co-occurrence clustering excluded repertoires with fewer than 30,000 or more than 120,000 public chains, plus five with anomalous nucleotide sharing. TCRdb provides this immuneACCESS table in a form limited to in-frame rearrangements. Some clones are lacking; in checked studies, under half of them reflect an unresolved V gene, and why the rest are absent is not known. That table gives V, J and clone size, and the DNA gave D and trimming. Across this sample there are 100,000 to 150,000 clones, with over 60% seen only once. The ten largest clones take up over 4% of the sample.

The cohort was made up of 500 to 800 healthy bone marrow donors. At the time of sampling, every cohort member was nominally healthy, though immune exposures that went unrecorded were likely present. The donor was CMV seropositive and was included in the group of some 290 seropositive cohort members. A peripheral blood sample was provided by each donor, and peripheral blood mononuclear cells were used for TCR beta sequencing. Genomic DNA was extracted from the blood cell samples with the Qiagen DNeasy Blood Extraction Kit. In regard to this clone: This receptor's antigen is unknown. Per-base qualities were not stored, and no clone one base away is much larger.

The chain is encoded by TRBV4-1 joined to TRBJ1-1, with 9 bases aligning to TRBD1. Sequenced sample: PBMCs. The clonotype comes from a man aged 55-75 years in good health and CMV-seropositive. CDR3 protein: CASRDLTGGPLNTEAFF. The nucleotides read TGCGCCAGCAGAGACTTAACAGGGGGCCCCCTGAACACTGAAGCTTTCTTT.